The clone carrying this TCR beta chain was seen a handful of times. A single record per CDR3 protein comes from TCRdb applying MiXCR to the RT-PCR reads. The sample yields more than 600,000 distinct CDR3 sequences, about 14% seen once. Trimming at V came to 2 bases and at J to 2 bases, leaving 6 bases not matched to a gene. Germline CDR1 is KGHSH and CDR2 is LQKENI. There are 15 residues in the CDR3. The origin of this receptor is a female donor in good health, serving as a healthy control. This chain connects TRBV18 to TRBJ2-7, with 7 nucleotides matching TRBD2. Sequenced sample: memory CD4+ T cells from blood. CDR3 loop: CASSPLRETTYEQYF. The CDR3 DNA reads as TGTGCCAGCTCACCATTGCGGGAGACAACCTACGAGCAGTACTTC.